This T cell receptor beta chain appears in the sequencing data of a study of identical twins. Study-wide findings and caveats: Alpha sequences out of frame and shared by twins had excess low generation probability.

TCRdb fed the 5' RACE reads into MiXCR, producing one record per CDR3 protein. In the table there are some 710,000 distinct CDR3 sequences, around 5.7% of which are singletons. There are 14 residues in the CDR3. Trimming left V 8 bases short and J 0 bases short, with 12 bases between. Germline loops: CDR1 SSHAT, CDR2 FNYEAQ (reference sequence). This clonotype was seen ten or more times. Its specificity is not known. Sample: naive T cells sorted from blood. The receptor comes from a man in his late teens or twenties in good health. The rearrangement joins TRBV7-7 to TRBJ2-3; weak D call: TRBD2 (6 bases). The CDR3: CASSAGLSTDTQYF. DNA of the CDR3: TGTGCCAGCTCTGCGGGACTGAGCACAGATACGCAGTATTTT.